This T cell receptor beta chain was sequenced during a study of a mutant IDH1 vaccine in newly diagnosed glioma (dated by TCRdb to the early 2020s). About the study as a whole: Of the 25 to 35 patients who were treated, about 62% were male and roughly 38% were female, and the mean age was roughly 40 years. For exploratory analyses, longitudinal TCRB deep sequencing was carried out in about two dozen treated patients wherever samples were available. Six visits were used for peripheral blood collection: V03 (baseline), V05, V07, V10, V12 and V13. Before enrollment, most patients had been given radiochemotherapy with temozolomide as standard therapy, while the rest had received either radiotherapy alone or temozolomide alone.

Study-wide conclusions, independent of this receptor: Pseudoprogression appeared unrelated to alterations in the top peripheral T cell clonotypes detected by TCRB sequencing. Immune responses induced by the vaccine were seen in around 93% of patients across multiple MHC alleles. According to the authors, sample limitations meant that analyses of patient blood samples could not be reproduced. PBMC samples for TCRB deep sequencing were selected based on availability.

This clone was counted between two and nine times. Which antigen it targets is not known. Per-base quality was not reported, and no clone a single base away is much larger than it. The library came from the immunoSEQ multiplex PCR assay. Rearranged TCR beta chain sequences were amplified using the hsTCRB Kit according to the manufacturer's protocol. Sequencing of TCRB libraries was carried out on an Illumina MiSeq. From the authors' description of their analysis: The proprietary platform of the kit vendor was used for demultiplexing, trimming and gene mapping. Sourced from immuneACCESS, this table was stored by TCRdb with only in-frame sequences that have V and J called. A share of the clones is absent; for the studies checked, an unresolved V gene accounts for under half, and the remainder has no known explanation. That table supplies the V and J calls and clone size; D and trimming were determined from the DNA. This sample is represented by about 51,000 clones; 65% to 80% of them were singletons. The top ten clonotypes cover 1.8% of the sample.

The time point label, read with the paper, signifies: baseline, week 1 (first vaccination visit). Reading the label with the study, this specimen's treatment or condition is: pre-vaccination baseline after standard-of-care therapy. All donors had newly diagnosed IDH1-mutant astrocytomas of WHO grade 3 or 4 that showed loss of nuclear ATRX. The samples were drawn from NOA16, a multicentre, single-arm, open-label phase I trial in Germany that tested a mutant IDH1 peptide vaccine in humans for the first time. Visit V03 blood draws served as the baseline sample for immunogenicity testing. The DNeasy Blood and Tissue Kit was used to extract genomic DNA from EDTA blood for TCRB sequencing. This clonotype was sampled from a middle-aged woman with glioma. Source: PBMCs, taken from a glioma patient treated with radiotherapy, temozolomide or both.

The bases are TGTGCCATCAGGAGACTAGCGGATGAGCAGTTCTTC. This translates into CAIRRLADEQFF. The chain was built from TRBV10-3 and TRBJ2-1, with TRBD2 identical over 9 junction bases. V is pruned by 6 bases and J by 8 bases, leaving 2 bases of the junction without a gene match. The germline V gene supplies CDR1 ENHRY and CDR2 SYGVKD. The CDR3 runs 12 amino acids, cysteine and phenylalanine included. CDR3 DNA only is kept here, 36 bases in frame from base 1.